The T cell receptor (beta chain) under discussion was sequenced for a study of shared clonotypes between healthy human individuals. Study results and limitations: For naive CD4 cells, roughly 5% of clonotypes were shared across a handful of donors.

Assay used: immunoSEQ multiplex PCR; TCRdb lists only in-frame clones, some missing. Here the sample spans some 700,000 clones, about 90% being singletons. Germline lookup yields CDR1 MNHEY and CDR2 SMNVEV (reference sequence). CDR3 length equals 15 residues. The J segment lost 5 bases and the V segment lost 3 bases, leaving 8 bases of the junction unmatched. Adult donors, all healthy and HIV-negative, had no recent acute infections or vaccinations. Researchers reported that CD8 memory united CD45RO+ cells with CCR7-negative CD45RA+ TemRA cells. A word on this clone: Its antigen is undetermined.

The sequenced material came from memory CD8+ T cells from PBMCs. Sample subset: CD45RO+ cells pooled with CCR7-negative TemRA cells. The clonotype comes from a man between 18 and 35 years old in good health. Some clones in this sample may be carry-over from other donors' samples. This sequence joins TRBV27 and TRBJ2-5, with 8 bases identical to TRBD1. For the CDR3, the DNA is TGTGCCAGCAGTTTGTCAGGGGGCACGGTGGAGACCCAGTACTTC. Residues: CASSLSGGTVETQYF.